This T cell receptor (beta chain) is from a study of blood T cells in healthy people across ages. Sample-barcoded 5' priming and a J-beta primer mix drove a second PCR of about 6 to 12 cycles. Each CDR3 protein gets one entry after TCRdb re-called the 5' RACE reads with MiXCR. The sample has more than 650,000 distinct CDR3 sequences; about a fifth are singletons. Researchers report isolating at least 6.5 million PBMCs per sample. Germline V lookup: CDR1 SGHTA, CDR2 FQGNSA. Trimming took 5 bases from V and 1 from J, leaving 16 bases between them. The CDR3 is made up of 16 amino acids. The chain is built from TRBV7-2 and TRBJ2-3; D possibly corresponds to TRBD2 (5 bases). The material sequenced was blood. The clonotype was recovered from a man aged 65 to 85 in good health. CDR3 sequence reads: CASSRRTGFGTDTQYF. In nucleotides, the CDR3 is TGTGCCAGCAGCCGAAGGACGGGATTTGGCACAGATACGCAGTATTTT. The full variable domain, rest sourced from reference TRBV7-2 and TRBJ2-3, is GAGVSQSPSNKVTEKGKDVELRCDPISGHTALYWYRQSLGQGLEFLIYFQGNSAPDKSGLPSDRFSAERTGGSVSTLTIQRTQQEDSAVYLCASSRRTGFGTDTQYFGPGTRLTVL.